This TCR beta chain was identified in a study of T cell repertoires in cytomegalovirus infection. The wider study: Carrying CMV and the relevant HLA type showed in public TCR beta signatures.

TCRdb itself ran the reads through MiXCR, one entry per CDR3 protein. This table holds fewer than 550,000 distinct CDR3 sequences, roughly 10% found once. Study-wide results and caveats: Using cumulative public TCR beta family frequency, the authors identified those who carried CMV together with the relevant HLA.

This clonotype showed up just a few times. The antigen remains undetermined. Trimming removed 5 bases at V and 2 bases at J, with 12 bases between. CDR1 and CDR2 from the germline V gene are SGHAT and FQNNGV. The CDR3 has 14 amino acids. The material sequenced was PBMCs. The chain links TRBV11-2 to TRBJ1-2; TRBD1 might be the D (6 bases). This TCR was sampled from a human donor in good health (CMV status not recorded). Some clones in this sample may be carry-over from other donors' samples. The CDR3 DNA is TGTGCCAGCAGCATTTCAACAGGGAACTATGGCTACACCTTC. This translates into CASSISTGNYGYTF.